Listed below are T cell receptor beta chains from one sample, sequenced in a study of blood T cell repertoires in COVID-19. The protocol was immunoSEQ multiplex PCR, while the TCRdb copy is restricted to in-frame clones and leaves out a portion. Counted here are 23,000 or so clones, 75% to 90% occurring once; the ten biggest clones make up roughly 28%. The sample was peripheral blood. All receptors derive from a woman between 65 and 79 years old with active COVID-19. Both conserved end residues are part of each CDR3. A D gene is named only where the DNA matches it firmly. The size entry is marked missing in some rows and otherwise reads once, few, many or a size class.

V: TRBV28; J: TRBJ2-7; size: -; length: 14; D: TRBD1; DNA: TGTGCCAGCAGGGACAGGGGTGGGGGCTACGAGCAGTACTTC; CDR3: CASRDRGGGYEQYF
V: TRBV11-3; J: TRBJ2-1; size: -; length: 15; D: TRBD2; DNA: TGTGCCAGCAGCCCGACTAGCGGGGCCCGAGGGGAGCAGTTCTTC; CDR3: CASSPTSGARGEQFF
V: TRBV25-1; J: TRBJ2-7; size: -; length: 16; D: TRBD1; DNA: TGTGCCAGCAGTGAATTTGGGGACAGGGGAGTTGGGGAGCAGTACTTC; CDR3: CASSEFGDRGVGEQYF
V: TRBV28; J: TRBJ2-7; size: -; length: 15; D: TRBD1; DNA: TGTGCCAGCCGCCGCGGAGGACAGGGGGGTTGGGAGCAGTACTTC; CDR3: CASRRGGQGGWEQYF
V: TRBV7-6; J: TRBJ1-5; size: -; length: 15; D: -; DNA: TGTGCCAGCAGCTTAGTATTAGGGGATGGACAGCCCCAGCATTTT; CDR3: CASSLVLGDGQPQHF
V: TRBV28; J: TRBJ2-5; size: -; length: 12; D: -; DNA: TGTGCCATCCGACTCACCGGGAAGACCCAGTACTTC; CDR3: CAIRLTGKTQYF
V: TRBV6-5; J: TRBJ2-3; size: -; length: 13; D: TRBD2; DNA: TGTGCCAGTAAGCGGGGGGGCATGGATACGCAGTATTTT; CDR3: CASKRGGMDTQYF
V: TRBV5-6; J: TRBJ2-7; size: -; length: 15; D: TRBD1; DNA: TGTGCCAGCAGCTTGTCTTTGGGACAGGGCCACGAGCAGTACTTC; CDR3: CASSLSLGQGHEQYF
V: TRBV10-1; J: TRBJ1-5; size: -; length: 14; D: -; DNA: TGCGCCAGCAGCTCAACAGGGTATAGTCAGCCCCAGCATTTT; CDR3: CASSSTGYSQPQHF
V: TRBV28; J: TRBJ2-7; size: -; length: 11; D: -; DNA: TGTGCCAGCAGTTTGGAGGGCGGCACGTACTTC; CDR3: CASSLEGGTYF
V: TRBV6-5; J: TRBJ2-7; size: -; length: 14; D: -; DNA: TGTGCCAGCAGTTACAACCACGGGTCCTACGAGCAGTACTTC; CDR3: CASSYNHGSYEQYF
V: TRBV6-5; J: TRBJ1-1; size: -; length: 15; D: TRBD1; DNA: TGTGCCAGCAGTTCGACAGGGTTTGGGGGCACTGAAGCTTTCTTT; CDR3: CASSSTGFGGTEAFF
V: TRBV7-3; J: TRBJ2-1; size: -; length: 15; D: TRBD2; DNA: TGTGCCAGCAGCGCGTCGGGAGGCTCCTACAATGAGCAGTTCTTC; CDR3: CASSASGGSYNEQFF
V: TRBV7-2; J: TRBJ1-3; size: -; length: 15; D: -; DNA: TGTGCCAGCAGCTTAAACGCAGGCCTGCAAAACACCATATATTTT; CDR3: CASSLNAGLQNTIYF
V: TRBV19; J: TRBJ2-1; size: -; length: 16; D: TRBD1; DNA: TGTGCCAGTAGTATGGCCGGGACAGGGGGCAACAATGAGCAGTTCTTC; CDR3: CASSMAGTGGNNEQFF
V: TRBV11-2; J: TRBJ2-7; size: once; length: 16; D: TRBD2; DNA: TGTGCCAGCAGCCGAGGGACTAGCGGGACGAACCCCGAGCAGTACTTC; CDR3: CASSRGTSGTNPEQYF
V: TRBV13; J: TRBJ2-7; size: -; length: 16; D: -; DNA: TGTGCCAGCAGCCCCCCGTTAGGACATTGGGACTACGAGCAGTACTTC; CDR3: CASSPPLGHWDYEQYF
V: TRBV7-9; J: TRBJ2-7; size: -; length: 15; D: TRBD2; DNA: TGTGCCAGCAGCTTAAACATGCTAGCGGGGTGGGAGCAGTACTTC; CDR3: CASSLNMLAGWEQYF
V: TRBV7-3; J: TRBJ2-2; size: -; length: 16; D: TRBD1; DNA: TGTGCCAGCAGTGAAAAAGGCAGGGGGACCACCGGGGAGCTGTTTTTT; CDR3: CASSEKGRGTTGELFF
V: TRBV10-3; J: TRBJ1-4; size: -; length: 15; D: -; DNA: TGTGCCATCAGTGAAGGGGGGGGCGGGGATGAAAAACTGTTTTTT; CDR3: CAISEGGGGDEKLFF
V: TRBV2; J: TRBJ1-6; size: -; length: 17; D: TRBD1; DNA: TGTGCCAGCAGGGGGACAGGGGGGCGCGCGGGTAATTCACCCCTCCACTTT; CDR3: CASRGTGGRAGNSPLHF
V: TRBV9; J: TRBJ1-4; size: -; length: 14; D: -; DNA: TGTGCCAGCAGCGTAGGGGGGACATCTGAAAAACTGTTTTTT; CDR3: CASSVGGTSEKLFF
V: TRBV29-1; J: TRBJ2-5; size: -; length: 13; D: -; DNA: TGCAGCGTTGCAACGGGAAATCAAGAGACCCAGTACTTC; CDR3: CSVATGNQETQYF
V: TRBV12-3/TRBV12-4; J: TRBJ2-1; size: -; length: 13; D: TRBD1; DNA: TGTGCCAGCAGAGGGACAGGGAGGAATGAGCAGTTCTTC; CDR3: CASRGTGRNEQFF
V: TRBV11-2; J: TRBJ2-7; size: -; length: 14; D: -; DNA: TGTGCCAGCAGCTCGGCGGCAGAGGTCCACGAGCAGTACTTC; CDR3: CASSSAAEVHEQYF
V: TRBV7-3; J: TRBJ1-6; size: -; length: 13; D: -; DNA: TGTGCCAGCAGCTCCGTCTATAATTCACCCCTCCACTTT; CDR3: CASSSVYNSPLHF
V: TRBV19; J: TRBJ1-2; size: -; length: 13; D: -; DNA: TGTGCCAGCCTGATGGCACCTCGATATGGCTACACCTTC; CDR3: CASLMAPRYGYTF
V: TRBV18; J: TRBJ2-3; size: once; length: 17; D: TRBD1; DNA: TGTGCCAGCTCACCACGTTTGGGACAGGCGACCCGGGATACGCAGTATTTT; CDR3: CASSPRLGQATRDTQYF
V: TRBV30; J: TRBJ1-4; size: -; length: 15; D: -; DNA: TGTGCCTGGATGAGAAGGGGCCATCCGACCGGAAAACTGTTTTTT; CDR3: CAWMRRGHPTGKLFF
V: TRBV6-4; J: TRBJ2-2; size: -; length: 16; D: -; DNA: TGTGCCAGCAGTGACGGCGTAGGGGATGGTGTCGGGGAGCTGTTTTTT; CDR3: CASSDGVGDGVGELFF
V: TRBV19; J: TRBJ2-4; size: once; length: 17; D: TRBD2; DNA: TGTGCCAGTAGCCTATCTTGGAGCGGGGGGACCAAAAACATTCAGTACTTC; CDR3: CASSLSWSGGTKNIQYF
V: TRBV12-3/TRBV12-4; J: TRBJ1-4; size: -; length: 12; D: -; DNA: TGTGCCAGCAGTCCGACAGATGAAAAACTGTTTTTT; CDR3: CASSPTDEKLFF
V: TRBV10-3; J: TRBJ2-5; size: -; length: 15; D: -; DNA: TGTGCCATCGGTAGGCTCGGGGGGCCATACGAGACCCAGTACTTC; CDR3: CAIGRLGGPYETQYF
V: TRBV5-4; J: TRBJ2-2; size: -; length: 15; D: TRBD1; DNA: TGTGCCAGCAGCTCCAGACAGGGGGCGACCGGGGAGCTGTTTTTT; CDR3: CASSSRQGATGELFF
V: TRBV18; J: TRBJ2-7; size: -; length: 14; D: -; DNA: TGTGCCAGCTCACCACGGCGGGACTCTCGGGAGCAGTACTTC; CDR3: CASSPRRDSREQYF
V: TRBV21-1; J: TRBJ1-5; size: once; length: 15; D: -; DNA: TGTGCCAGCAGCAAGGGACAGCTCGACAATCAGCCCCAGCATTTT; CDR3: CASSKGQLDNQPQHF
V: TRBV2; J: TRBJ1-1; size: few; length: 11; D: -; DNA: TGTGCCAGCCACCGGGGGAGTGAAGCTTTCTTT; CDR3: CASHRGSEAFF
V: TRBV12-2; J: TRBJ2-2; size: -; length: 15; D: -; DNA: TGTGCAAGTACCCTCGGGGGGGCGAACACCGGGGAGCTGTTTTTT; CDR3: CASTLGGANTGELFF
V: TRBV9; J: TRBJ2-5; size: -; length: 13; D: -; DNA: TGTGCCAGCAGCGTAGCCCTACAAGAGACCCAGTACTTC; CDR3: CASSVALQETQYF
V: TRBV10-3; J: TRBJ2-3; size: -; length: 14; D: -; DNA: TGTGCCATCGCACGGGAGGGGGCTACAGATACGCAGTATTTT; CDR3: CAIAREGATDTQYF
V: TRBV19; J: TRBJ1-6; size: -; length: 14; D: TRBD1; DNA: TGTGCCAGTAATCAGGACAGGGTTTGGTCACCCCTCCACTTT; CDR3: CASNQDRVWSPLHF
V: TRBV6-6; J: TRBJ2-5; size: -; length: 15; D: TRBD1; DNA: TGTGCCAGCAGGGTGGGAAATTCAGGGGGAGAGACCCAGTACTTC; CDR3: CASRVGNSGGETQYF